Shown below are 19 T cell receptor beta chains from a single sample sequenced in a study of blood T cell repertoires in COVID-19. This table comes from immunoSEQ multiplex PCR, and its TCRdb copy is limited to in-frame clones, with some not included. The sample includes just under 350,000 clones, 80% to 90% of them seen just once. Material for sequencing was peripheral blood. These receptors were taken from a man aged 30 to 39 with active or convalescent COVID-19.

The chain joins TRBV3-1 (or the pseudogene TRBV3-2) to TRBJ1-2, with TRBD1 matching over 9 bases. The CDR3 spans 14 residues. Germline V CDR1 and CDR2: LGHDT, YNNKEL (reference sequence). The V segment lost 4 bases and the J segment 1 base; nucleotides outside the gene matches: 1. CDR3 region: CASSPGQGNYGYTF. CDR3 bases: TGTGCCAGCAGCCCGGGACAGGGTAACTATGGCTACACCTTC.

This clone occurred a few times. The chain combines TRBV27 with TRBJ2-1; D remains ambiguous. The CDR3 has 13 amino acids. Deletions cut 5 bases from V and 0 bases from J, with 5 bases between. Germline V gene lookup returns CDR1 MNHEY and CDR2 SMNVEV (reference sequence). CDR3 coding DNA: TGTGCCAGCAGTCGTCGCTCCTACAATGAGCAGTTCTTC. This encodes CASSRRSYNEQFF.

This clone has a single count. The chain recombines TRBV7-5 with TRBJ2-7; no DNA check was done on the table's D call, TRBD2. TRBV7-5 is described as a pseudogene. The CDR3 totals 17 residues. CDR3 sequence: CARSLGIKSSGRAEQYF. In nucleotides, the CDR3 is TGTGCCAGAAGCTTAGGAATCAAGTCTAGCGGGAGGGCCGAGCAGTACTTC.

The V call is TRBV7-2, the J call TRBJ2-2, with TRBD2 identical over 9 bases. The V and J ends lost 5 bases and 6 bases, in that order; junction bases with no gene match: 7. The CDR3 sequence is 15 residues long. Germline CDR1 and CDR2: SGHTA and FQGNSA. For the CDR3, the DNA is TGTGCCAGCAGCCCCCGTGGCGGGGGGGCCGGGGAGCTGTTTTTT. Residues: CASSPRGGGAGELFF.

The V call is TRBV7-2, the J call TRBJ1-1; D might be TRBD1 (5 bases). The CDR3 covers 14 residues. V lost 8 bases to trimming and J lost 4 bases, with 17 bases between them. Germline lookup yields CDR1 SGHTA and CDR2 FQGNSA. The DNA of the CDR3 is TGTGCCAGCGAAGCTCTGTCAGGGCCCACTGAAGCTTTCTTT. It yields the protein CASEALSGPTEAFF. The variable domain in full, completed from reference TRBV7-2 and TRBJ1-1, reads GAGVSQSPSNKVTEKGKDVELRCDPISGHTALYWYRQSLGQGLEFLIYFQGNSAPDKSGLPSDRFSAERTGGSVSTLTIQRTQQEDSAVYLCASEALSGPTEAFFGQGTRLTVV.

Worth noting for this clone: One junction end does not reproduce the germline sequence, and a read error may be involved. The gene calls are TRBV10-3 and TRBJ2-3, with 9 bases lining up with TRBD2. The CDR3 extends over 15 amino acids. Germline V gene lookup returns CDR1 ENHRY and CDR2 SYGVKD. As DNA, the CDR3 is TGTGCCATCAGTCAGTCTAGCGGGGCCGCAGATACGCAGTATTTT. Translated, it gives CAISQSSGAADTQYF.

This clone appeared a single time. This chain uses TRBV4-3 with TRBJ2-7, with TRBD2 identical over 7 bases. V dropped 0 bases and J dropped 0; count of bases not matched to a gene: 2. Germline CDR1 and CDR2: LGHNA and YSLEER. This CDR3 contains 15 residues. The CDR3 reads CASSQEGGGSYEQYF. CDR3 DNA sequence: TGCGCCAGCAGCCAAGAGGGCGGGGGCTCCTACGAGCAGTACTTC.

The genes are TRBV11-1 and TRBJ2-3; D may be TRBD1 (5 bases). The germline V gene encodes CDR1 SGHAT and CDR2 FQDESV (reference sequence). There are 12 residues in the CDR3. V was cut by 7 bases and J by 5 bases, with 10 bases left in between. Here the CDR3 DNA reads TGTGCCAGCACCCCTCAGGGAGATACGCAGTATTTT. This codes for CASTPQGDTQYF. Full variable domain (remainder filled in from reference TRBV11-1 and TRBJ2-3): EAEVAQSPRYKITEKSQAVAFWCDPISGHATLYWYRQILGQGPELLVQFQDESVVDDSQLPKDRFSAERLKGVDSTLKIQPAELGDSAMYLCASTPQGDTQYFGPGTRLTVL.

The V gene is TRBV5-1, the J gene TRBJ1-1; D perhaps matches TRBD1 (5 bases). Per the germline V gene, CDR1 is SGHRS and CDR2 is YFSETQ. V was pared by 3 bases and J by 5 bases, with 14 bases between. The CDR3 loop spans 14 amino acids. CDR3 region: CASSSQGPGTEAFF. DNA of the CDR3: TGCGCCAGCAGCTCCCAGGGCCCAGGAACTGAAGCTTTCTTT.

This chain's CDR3 is CASTLDPGPTGELFF. Written as DNA, the CDR3 is TGTGCCAGCACCCTAGACCCAGGGCCCACCGGGGAGCTGTTTTTT. The chain couples TRBV6-5 to TRBJ2-2; D is possibly TRBD1 (5 bases). Trimming pared 7 bases from V and 4 bases from J, leaving 16 bases between. The CDR3 is 15 residues long. Germline assignment: CDR1 MNHEY and CDR2 SVGAGI.

The chain recombines TRBV20-1 with TRBJ1-2; TRBD1 might be the D (6 bases). In germline, CDR1 is DFQATT, CDR2 SNEGSKA (reference sequence). CDR3 size: 15 residues. Trimming pared 6 bases from V and 0 bases from J, leaving 17 bases between. The CDR3: CSASRVGAPNYGYTF. The CDR3 DNA sequence: TGCAGTGCCAGTCGAGTGGGGGCCCCTAACTATGGCTACACCTTC.

The rearrangement joins TRBV29-1 to TRBJ2-1, with 12 bases aligning to TRBD2. This CDR3 spans 14 amino acids. After removal of 4 bases from V and 7 bases from J, the junction contained 5 bases not matched to a gene. Germline CDR1 and CDR2: SQVTM and ANQGSEA. CDR3 DNA sequence: TGCAGCGTTGCCCTAGCGGGAGGGGGGAATGAGCAGTTCTTC. This codes for CSVALAGGGNEQFF.

V usage is TRBV27 and J usage is TRBJ1-1; D may be TRBD1 (5 bases). The CDR3 sequence is 13 residues long. Germline CDR1 is MNHEY and CDR2 is SMNVEV (reference sequence). With 6 bases removed from V and 4 bases from J, the gap between germline ends came to 12 bases. CDR3 sequence (DNA): TGTGCCAGCAGCCCCCAGGGCTTCACTGAAGCTTTCTTT. Its protein is CASSPQGFTEAFF.

The V call is TRBV2, the J call TRBJ2-3; weak D call: TRBD2 (6 bases). CDR1 is SNHLY, CDR2 FYNNEI, per germline. Trimming pared 2 bases from V and 5 bases from J, leaving 17 bases between. The CDR3 has 16 amino acids. The CDR3: CASSERRRDGLDTQYF. CDR3 nucleotides: TGTGCCAGCAGTGAACGGCGGCGGGATGGTTTAGATACGCAGTATTTT.

The J gene is TRBJ2-2, the V gene TRBV15; D call uncertain. The length of the CDR3 is 16 residues. CDR1 LNHNV and CDR2 YYDKDF come from the germline V gene (reference sequence). The V end lost 0 bases, the J end lost 2 bases, and 10 bases lay between the germline ends. CDR3 sequence (DNA): TGTGCCACCAGCAGAGAGCCGGTCCCCAACACCGGGGAGCTGTTTTTT. Amino acids: CATSREPVPNTGELFF.

The CDR3 DNA reads TGTGCCAGCAGGGAGACAGTCCCCTCCGGGACAAGCACCGGGGAGCTGTTTTTT. It codes for CASRETVPSGTSTGELFF. This sequence joins TRBV21-1 and TRBJ2-2; the table's TRBD1 call for D was not verified on the DNA. TRBV21-1 is termed a pseudogene. This CDR3 is 18 amino acids long.

This chain links TRBV4-1 with TRBJ2-1, with 8 bases identical to TRBD2. The CDR3 extends over 17 amino acids. J gave up 4 bases and V 0 bases, and 8 bases lay outside the gene matches. Germline loops: CDR1 MGHRA, CDR2 YSYEKL. For the CDR3, the DNA is TGCGCCAGCAGCCAAGATGGTGAGACTAGCGCTTACAATGAGCAGTTCTTC. Translating it yields CASSQDGETSAYNEQFF.

The CDR3 DNA follows: TGTGCCAGCAGCTCGAGGGGGGGCGGTTCTGAGCAGTTCTTC. Amino acid sequence: CASSSRGGGSEQFF. This chain links TRBV5-4 with TRBJ2-1, with a tentative D call TRBD2 (7 bases). V lost 3 bases and J lost 9, with 16 bases in between. Germline V gives CDR1 SGHNT, CDR2 YYREEE (reference sequence). The CDR3 contains 14 residues.

V gene TRBV7-9 combines with J gene TRBJ2-2; 7 bases are a match to TRBD2. The V segment lost 4 bases and the J segment 2 bases; nucleotides outside the gene matches: 7. Germline-derived CDR1 and CDR2 are SEHNR and FQNEAQ (reference sequence). The CDR3 sequence is 16 residues long. Here the CDR3 reads CASSSPGGPNTGELFF. The CDR3 DNA reads as TGTGCCAGCAGCTCCCCGGGGGGACCCAACACCGGGGAGCTGTTTTTT.